Here is one TCR beta chain with its context. Which antigen it targets is not known. Per-base qualities were not stored, and no clone one base away is much larger. The CDR3 contains 16 residues, cysteine and phenylalanine counted. This entry keeps only the CDR3 DNA: 48 bases, framed from base 1. V is shortened by 1 base, J by 0 bases, and the region joining them spans 9 bases. CDR1 SGHAT and CDR2 FQNNGV were looked up in the germline V gene. These data belong to a study of shared clonotypes between healthy human individuals (dated by TCRdb to the early 2020s). Broadly, across the study: The cohort included a few men and two women between 18 and 49 years of age. For each donor, CD4 naive and CD4 memory were each run on three plates, CD8 naive on two plates, and CD8 memory on one plate. Blood TCR repertoires of roughly five healthy adults were deeply sequenced to estimate repertoire size and the extent of clonotype sharing between individuals. Between about 0.94 and 8.9 billion PBMCs per donor were obtained by leukapheresis. Different laboratories and diverse techniques were used to prepare libraries and sequence TCR repertoires, to increase sequencing depth and limit assay-specific biases.

TCR CDR3 regions were amplified from genomic DNA by multiplex PCR using the deep immunoSEQ assay. Genomic DNA extracted from each cell subset was distributed evenly over all wells of several immunoSEQ 96-well plates, and each plate served as one replicate. For sorted subsets, each replicate PCR was loaded with roughly 0.2 ug genomic DNA, equivalent to 25,000 to 35,000 T cell genomes. The purified libraries were quantified using a Qubit 3.0 fluorometer, sized with a Bioanalyzer 2100, and then quantified again using the KAPA Library Quantification kit. A separate single-read 150-cycle Illumina NextSeq 550 flow cell was used to sequence each immunoSEQ 96-well plate. The source study handled its data this way. Because the immunoSEQ output held only junctional sequences and lacked quality scores, the filtering could not match the filtering applied to full-length reads. Sequences were annotated with PyIR, a Python wrapper for IgBLAST v1.9, and V/J genes and CDR3 were assigned using IMGT germline references. Reads with weak V/J assignments (E-value above 1e-6), missing CDR3, stop codons, out-of-frame junctions, or ambiguous translated residues were removed. V3J clonotypes were defined as sequences sharing an identical inferred V gene, J gene, and CDR3 amino acid sequence. Percentage overlap between repertoires was calculated by dividing the number of shared unique clonotypes by the size of the smaller repertoire. Repertoire richness was assessed with RTK rarefaction, the Chao1 estimator, and Recon v2.1 estimates of unobserved clonotypes. Generation probabilities were computed with OLGA for all TCRbeta clonotypes obtained by the gDNA method from several donors. Imported from immuneACCESS, the table was reduced by TCRdb to in-frame sequences with V and J called. These copies leave out some clones; in studies compared against another copy, an unresolved V gene accounts for under half, and the cause of the remainder is not known. V and J calls and clone size come straight from that table; D and trimming were deduced from the DNA. The sample table lists approximately 710,000 clones, 90% of them with a count of one. Of the sample, more than 30% falls within the top ten clones.

The donors were healthy, HIV-negative adults with no recently reported acute infections or vaccinations. Every donor was a Caucasian adult residing in Nashville, Tennessee, USA. The CD8 memory samples were a combination of magnetically selected CD45RO+ cells and CCR7-negative CD45RA+ effector memory (TemRA) cells. Blood was obtained by leukapheresis, after which PBMCs were separated by Ficoll-Histopaque density gradient centrifugation and cryopreserved in liquid nitrogen vapor phase. Purity and quantity of every magnetically sorted T cell population were checked by analytical flow cytometry. Genomic DNA was isolated from each sorted fraction and quantified by UV absorbance on a Nanodrop 2000c. The study at large found these results: Sampling was restricted to blood, and TCR repertoires in tissue are likely to differ from TCR repertoires in blood. Clonotypes shared by all four sorted-subset donors showed higher generation probabilities than non-shared clonotypes. The small number of donors limited the genetic and exposure-history diversity represented. Across four donors, approximately 5% of naive CD4, roughly 3.8% of naive CD8, around 2.1% of memory CD4, and 0.4% of memory CD8 clonotypes were shared. Incomplete sequencing was indicated by rarefaction of sorted-subset datasets, despite the large sequencing depth. Pairwise subsampling indicated that sequencing depth was expected to affect the degree of clonotype sharing among donors. Naive subsets generally had larger estimated clonotype richness than memory subsets.

Input material: memory CD8+ T cells from PBMCs. This specimen's cell subset or site label, per the study, means: CD45RO+ cells pooled with CCR7-negative TemRA cells. The sequence is built from TRBV11-2 and TRBJ1-4; a confident D gene designation cannot be given. This receptor was taken from a young man in good health. Some clones in this sample may be carry-over from other donors' samples. The sequenced DNA: TGTGCCAGCAGCTTAGTGGGCGGCGCAACTAATGAAAAACTGTTTTTT. Its protein product is CASSLVGGATNEKLFF.